These 30 T cell receptor beta chains were all obtained from the same sample, sequenced in a study of cytotoxic CD8 clonotypes in ibrutinib-treated CLL. Data came from immunoSEQ multiplex PCR; TCRdb stores just in-frame clones and leaves some out. The data show 120,000 to 150,000 clones, around three quarters seen once. The starting material was PBMCs, obtained after 12 months of ibrutinib treatment. All receptors come from a human donor with chronic lymphocytic leukemia.

V usage is TRBV28 and J usage is TRBJ2-7; D possibly matches TRBD1 or TRBD2 (5 bases each). This CDR3 is built from 16 residues. Germline CDR1 reads MDHEN; CDR2 reads SYDVKM. V shed 3 bases and J shed 8 bases, with 23 bases lying between them. The CDR3 coding sequence is TGTGCCAGCAGTTTTCTCACCGGGACGAATCTTGCCAAGCAGTACTTC. Its protein product is CASSFLTGTNLAKQYF.

The chain combines TRBV5-1 with TRBJ2-7, with 7 bases identical to TRBD2. V lost 0 bases, J lost 6 bases, and 9 bases stayed unmatched. CDR3 size: 15 residues. Per the germline V gene, CDR1 is SGHRS and CDR2 is YFSETQ. CDR3 region: CASSLVGGSIGEQYF. The CDR3, as DNA: TGCGCCAGCAGCTTGGTTGGCGGGAGCATCGGCGAGCAGTACTTC. The complete variable domain, with remaining parts taken from reference TRBV5-1 and TRBJ2-7, reads KAGVTQTPRYLIKTRGQQVTLSCSPISGHRSVSWYQQTPGQGLQFLFEYFSETQRNKGNFPGRFSGRQFSNSRSEMNVSTLELGDSALYLCASSLVGGSIGEQYFGPGTRLTVT.

The chain combines TRBV18 with TRBJ1-3; 7 bases line up with TRBD1. Trimming took 3 bases from V and 9 from J; bases not matched to a gene: 11. CDR3 length: 15 residues. Germline loops: CDR1 KGHSH, CDR2 LQKENI. Written as DNA, the CDR3 is TGTGCCAGCTCACCCGGGACAGCACCACTTGGCACCATATATTTT. Translated: CASSPGTAPLGTIYF.

The V call is TRBV5-3, the J call TRBJ2-3; 10 bases are shared with TRBD1. TRBV5-3 is an open reading frame, and its role is uncertain. CDR3 length: 16 residues. J was trimmed by 5 bases and V by 0 bases; bases with no gene match: 6. CDR3 in amino acids: CARSLVRTGGKDTQYF. The CDR3 nucleotides are TGTGCCAGAAGCTTGGTCCGGACAGGGGGGAAAGATACGCAGTATTTT.

V and J are TRBV6-5 and TRBJ2-1; D ambiguous. The germline V gene encodes CDR1 MNHEY and CDR2 SVGAGI. The CDR3 is made up of 14 amino acids. The V end was cut by 0 bases, the J end by 13 bases, with 16 bases between. CDR3: CASSYSTWADNQFF. CDR3 sequence (DNA): TGTGCCAGCAGTTACTCGACTTGGGCCGACAACCAGTTCTTC.

This clone was counted a few times. The rearrangement joins TRBV5-1 to TRBJ1-5; no definite D call. Per the germline V gene, CDR1 is SGHRS and CDR2 is YFSETQ. The V end was cut by 4 bases, the J end by 0 bases, with 11 bases between. This CDR3 contains 15 residues. Here the CDR3 reads CASSPGVDSNQPQHF. The CDR3 DNA sequence: TGCGCCAGCAGCCCCGGGGTAGATAGCAATCAGCCCCAGCATTTT.

The rearrangement links TRBV9 to TRBJ1-1; D perhaps matches TRBD1 (6 bases). The germline gives CDR1 SGDLS, CDR2 YYNGEE. The CDR3 runs to 14 residues. Trimming shortened V by 5 bases and J by 0 bases, and 11 bases separated the two germline ends. The CDR3 reads CASSPGHMNTEAFF. CDR3 DNA: TGTGCCAGCAGTCCGGGACACATGAACACTGAAGCTTTCTTT.

The chain uses TRBV11-1 and TRBJ1-1; D is perhaps TRBD1 (5 bases). Trimming took 3 bases from V and 5 from J, leaving 13 bases between them. The V gene's germline CDR1 is SGHAT and CDR2 FQDESV (reference sequence). This CDR3 comprises 14 residues. The CDR3 loop is CASSFWAQGTEAFF. In DNA form, the CDR3 reads TGTGCCAGCAGCTTCTGGGCCCAGGGTACTGAAGCTTTCTTT.

This chain connects TRBV2 to TRBJ2-3; 13 nucleotides line up with TRBD2. CDR1 and CDR2 from the germline V gene are SNHLY and FYNNEI. J lost 6 bases, V lost 11 bases, and 8 bases had no gene match. This CDR3 comprises 14 residues. This chain's CDR3 is CAHKGLAGQDTQYF. CDR3 coding DNA: TGTGCCCATAAGGGACTAGCGGGGCAGGATACGCAGTATTTT.

A word on this clone: This CDR3 is also generated by other DNA sequences in the sample. V usage is TRBV28 and J usage is TRBJ2-1; 7 bases are a match to TRBD1. Germline assignment: CDR1 MDHEN and CDR2 SYDVKM. The J segment lost 4 bases and the V segment lost 6 bases, leaving 6 bases of the junction unmatched. CDR3 size: 14 residues. In DNA, the CDR3 is TGTGCCAGCAGCCCCGGGACAGCTTACAATGAGCAGTTCTTC. Translation gives CASSPGTAYNEQFF.

The chain recombines TRBV5-3 with TRBJ1-4; 9 bases map to TRBD1. TRBV5-3 is classed as an ORF, of uncertain function. CDR3 size: 15 residues. After removal of 0 bases from V and 5 bases from J, the junction contained 2 bases not matched to a gene. This CDR3 reads CARSLAQGANEKLFF. In nucleotides, the CDR3 is TGTGCCAGAAGCTTGGCACAGGGGGCGAATGAAAAACTGTTTTTT.

The gene calls are TRBV2 and TRBJ1-5, with TRBD1 as a possible D gene (5 bases). In germline, CDR1 is SNHLY, CDR2 FYNNEI. V lost 6 bases and J 8 bases, leaving 11 bases between the germline ends. There are 12 residues in the CDR3. The DNA for the CDR3 is TGTGCCAGCAGGAGGGGCGGGGAGCCCCAGCATTTT. Translation: CASRRGGEPQHF.

This clone was counted between two and nine times. V gene TRBV11-3 combines with J gene TRBJ2-5; 7 bases map to TRBD2. Germline V gene data show CDR1 as SGHNT and CDR2 as YENEEA. The CDR3 is made up of 17 amino acids. The V segment lost 1 base and the J segment 2 bases; nucleotides outside the gene matches: 10. CDR3 region: CASSLGVRDYGQETQYF. The CDR3 bases are TGTGCCAGCAGCTTAGGAGTCCGGGACTATGGGCAAGAGACCCAGTACTTC.

The chain couples TRBV28 to TRBJ1-3; D uncertain. CDR1 is MDHEN, CDR2 SYDVKM, per germline. The CDR3 length is 16 residues. Between the trimmed V and J ends, which lost 4 bases and 0 bases, there was a span of 13 bases. This chain's CDR3 is CASSSPPASSGNTIYF. DNA for the CDR3: TGTGCCAGCAGTTCCCCCCCGGCAAGCTCTGGAAACACCATATATTTT.

The rearrangement links TRBV6-5 to TRBJ2-7; weak D call: TRBD2 (6 bases). Trimming took 2 bases from V and 9 from J, leaving 23 bases between them. CDR1 MNHEY and CDR2 SVGAGI come from the germline V gene. This CDR3 has 16 amino acids. The DNA for the CDR3 is TGTGCCAGCAGTTACCCGGGGGTCCCCGAAGGAGGTGTGCAGTACTTC. The encoded protein is CASSYPGVPEGGVQYF.

V is TRBV5-1 and J is TRBJ2-5, with D perhaps given as TRBD1 or TRBD2 (6 bases each). V lost 2 bases and J lost 5, with 22 bases in between. The CDR3 spans 17 residues. Germline V gene lookup returns CDR1 SGHRS and CDR2 YFSETQ. The DNA for the CDR3 is TGCGCCAGCAGCTTAGTAGGAGGGGGAAGTTCGATTGAGACCCAGTACTTC. Translated: CASSLVGGGSSIETQYF.

The V and J genes are TRBV10-2 and TRBJ1-4; D unclear. Per the germline V gene, CDR1 is WSHSY and CDR2 is SAAADI. The V end lost 8 bases, the J end lost 0 bases, and 7 bases lay between the germline ends. The CDR3 runs 13 residues. CDR3 bases: TGCGCCAGCCGAGGGTCAACTAATGAAAAACTGTTTTTT. This encodes CASRGSTNEKLFF.

The chain combines TRBV19 with TRBJ1-2; no clear D gene. The V end was cut by 3 bases, the J end by 5 bases, with 13 bases between. There are 14 residues in the CDR3. Germline-derived CDR1 and CDR2 are LNHDA and SQIVND (reference sequence). The CDR3 DNA reads TGTGCCAGTAGTATGAGGCAGGATTATTATGGCTACACCTTC. It specifies CASSMRQDYYGYTF.

In DNA form, the CDR3 reads TGTGCCAGCAGTTACGGACAGCGTAATTCACCCCTCCACTTT. Encoded protein: CASSYGQRNSPLHF. V gene TRBV27 combines with J gene TRBJ1-6, with D maybe TRBD1 (6 bases). The V gene lost 4 bases and the J gene lost 6 bases, with 10 bases spanning the gap. Germline CDR1 and CDR2: MNHEY and SMNVEV (reference sequence). There are 14 residues in the CDR3.

The chain employs TRBV10-3 and TRBJ2-1; D may be TRBD1 (6 bases). CDR3 size: 15 residues. V lost 10 bases and J lost 3, with 19 bases in between. Germline-derived CDR1 and CDR2 are ENHRY and SYGVKD. In DNA form, the CDR3 reads TGTGCCACCGCTGAGGGGGAAGAAGGCTACAATGAGCAGTTCTTC. Its translation is CATAEGEEGYNEQFF.

This chain joins TRBV28 and TRBJ2-6; D is uncertain. The length of the CDR3 is 14 residues. Germline V gene lookup returns CDR1 MDHEN and CDR2 SYDVKM. With 4 bases removed from V and 2 bases from J, the gap between germline ends came to 6 bases. The CDR3 DNA reads as TGTGCCAGCAGTTCGCCGCCTGGGGCCAACGTCCTGACTTTC. Its protein product is CASSSPPGANVLTF.

This clone was observed many times. The chain employs TRBV28 and TRBJ1-4; 7 nucleotides line up with TRBD1. Germline-derived CDR1 and CDR2 are MDHEN and SYDVKM. The trim removed 4 bases at V and 3 bases at J, leaving 14 bases unmatched. The CDR3 is 18 residues long. The CDR3 here is CASSSPGKGGKANEKLFF. Here the CDR3 DNA reads TGTGCCAGCAGTTCGCCTGGTAAAGGGGGCAAAGCTAATGAAAAACTGTTTTTT. Supplemented by reference TRBV28 and TRBJ1-4, the full variable domain reads DVKVTQSSRYLVKRTGEKVFLECVQDMDHENMFWYRQDPGLGLRLIYFSYDVKMKEKGDIPEGYSVSREKKERFSLILESASTNQTSMYLCASSSPGKGGKANEKLFFGSGTQLSVL.

This clone occurred once. This rearrangement joins TRBV30 to TRBJ2-6, with no clear D. The V gene's germline CDR1 is GTSNPN and CDR2 SVGIG (reference sequence). This CDR3 comprises 12 residues. V lost 4 bases to trimming and J lost 1 base, with 2 bases between them. This CDR3 is CAWISGANVLTF. The CDR3 coding sequence is TGTGCCTGGATTTCTGGGGCCAACGTCCTGACTTTC.

This clone was seen ten or more times. This chain uses TRBV30 with TRBJ1-6; the D gene is possibly TRBD1 (6 bases). V was pared by 2 bases and J by 5 bases, with 16 bases between. The CDR3 contains 16 residues. CDR1 and CDR2 from the germline V gene are GTSNPN and SVGIG (reference sequence). The DNA of the CDR3 is TGTGCCTGGAGTTCTCCCGAACAGGGAGATAATTCACCCCTCCACTTT. It translates to CAWSSPEQGDNSPLHF.

The rearrangement uses TRBV19 and TRBJ1-1; maybe TRBD1 (6 bases). The CDR3 contains 14 residues. V lost 5 bases to trimming and J lost 1 base, with 11 bases between them. CDR1 is LNHDA and CDR2 is SQIVND in the germline V gene (reference sequence). The CDR3 is CASSVTGSNTEAFF. CDR3 DNA sequence: TGTGCCAGTAGTGTGACAGGATCGAACACTGAAGCTTTCTTT.

This chain connects TRBV7-8 to TRBJ1-5, with no clear D. Trimming stripped 0 bases from V and 3 bases from J, with 12 bases between. CDR1 is SGHVS, CDR2 FQNEAQ, per germline. The CDR3 spans 16 residues. The CDR3 loop is CASSLARTTSNQPQHF. The CDR3 bases are TGTGCCAGCAGCTTAGCGCGAACTACTTCCAATCAGCCCCAGCATTTT.

V and J are TRBV9 and TRBJ1-2; D unclear. V lost 0 bases to trimming and J lost 0 bases, with 9 bases between them. CDR1 is SGDLS and CDR2 is YYNGEE in the germline V gene. The CDR3 is 15 amino acids. As DNA, the CDR3 is TGTGCCAGCAGCGTAGCGGCGGCCGCTAACTATGGCTACACCTTC. Encoded protein: CASSVAAAANYGYTF.

This chain uses TRBV27 with TRBJ2-2; D might be TRBD2 (6 bases). The germline gives CDR1 MNHEY, CDR2 SMNVEV (reference sequence). CDR3 length: 13 residues. V lost 0 bases, J lost 8 bases, and 7 bases lay in between. Here the CDR3 reads CASSLSGRGELFF. CDR3 nucleotides: TGTGCCAGCAGTTTATCAGGGAGGGGGGAGCTGTTTTTT.

J is TRBJ2-2 and V is TRBV7-3; D remains ambiguous. Germline CDR1 SGHTA, CDR2 FQGTGA. The CDR3 spans 14 residues. The ends were cut back, 5 bases at V and 8 bases at J, with 15 bases in the middle. CDR3 sequence reads: CASSPVPPPGELFF. The CDR3 DNA follows: TGTGCCAGCAGCCCCGTCCCCCCCCCGGGGGAGCTGTTTTTT.

CDR3 in DNA: TGTGCCAGCAGTTCTGGGACGGTCCAAGAGACCCAGTACTTC. Protein: CASSSGTVQETQYF. The gene calls are TRBV5-6 and TRBJ2-5, with D perhaps assigned TRBD1 or TRBD2 (5 bases each). The CDR3 contains 14 residues. CDR1 and CDR2 (germline): SGHDT, YYEEEE. V was clipped by 5 bases and J by 1 base, with 12 bases between them.